This TCR beta chain comes out of a study of blood T cell repertoires in COVID-19. Study-wide background: Acute and convalescent COVID-19 samples came from the United States, Italy and Spain. The cDNA or gDNA used as material had been derived from T cells, B-cell-depleted T cells, or PBMCs.

As processed by the authors: Estimates of nucleated cell counts were drawn from the amplification of reference gene primers. Assay used: immunoSEQ multiplex PCR; TCRdb lists only in-frame clones, some missing. That table is the source of V, J and clone size, and D and trimming were worked out from the DNA. The sample carries some 280,000 clones, approximately 80% recorded once. V shed 7 bases and J 4 bases; nucleotides not matched to a gene: 17. The CDR3 sequence is 19 residues long. Germline CDR1 ENHRY, CDR2 SYGVKD. Sequenced input: peripheral blood. The J gene is TRBJ2-2, the V gene TRBV10-3; 11 bases align to TRBD1. This clonotype was obtained from a woman aged 50 to 60 with active or convalescent COVID-19. The CDR3 is CAITKTGTGGLEGTGELFF. CDR3 DNA sequence: TGTGCCATCACTAAAACCGGGACAGGGGGGTTAGAGGGCACCGGGGAGCTGTTTTTT.